This T cell receptor (beta chain) was captured by sequencing in a study of CD8+ T cells in alopecia areata. As for the study in general: Patients remained on tofacitinib for 6 to 18 months and then went 6 months without it. Study-wide results and limits: Under tofacitinib, numerous expanded lesional clonotypes remained detectable in scalp and blood. Compared with normal scalp, lesional scalp had higher clonality and more expanded CD8+ clones.

Sample treatment: oral pan-JAK inhibitor, 5-10 mg twice daily. Isolated RNA was reverse transcribed into cDNA used as the sequencing template. Here immunoSEQ multiplex PCR was the method, and the copy in TCRdb shows in-frame clones only, minus some. Of about 160,000 clones listed, around three fifths are singletons. Only one count was recorded for this clone. The antigen is unknown. CDR1 and CDR2 from the germline V gene are MNHEY and SMNVEV (reference sequence). The CDR3 has 14 residues. V lost 5 bases to trimming and J lost 4 bases, with 14 bases between them. The chain employs TRBV27 and TRBJ1-2; D is unresolved. The sequence derives from a human donor with alopecia areata. Specimen: CD4+ T cells sorted from blood, collected at week 4, from a patient treated with tofacitinib. This chain's CDR3 is CASSLTGIRYGYTF. The CDR3, as DNA: TGTGCCAGCAGTCTCACCGGGATTCGCTATGGCTACACCTTC.